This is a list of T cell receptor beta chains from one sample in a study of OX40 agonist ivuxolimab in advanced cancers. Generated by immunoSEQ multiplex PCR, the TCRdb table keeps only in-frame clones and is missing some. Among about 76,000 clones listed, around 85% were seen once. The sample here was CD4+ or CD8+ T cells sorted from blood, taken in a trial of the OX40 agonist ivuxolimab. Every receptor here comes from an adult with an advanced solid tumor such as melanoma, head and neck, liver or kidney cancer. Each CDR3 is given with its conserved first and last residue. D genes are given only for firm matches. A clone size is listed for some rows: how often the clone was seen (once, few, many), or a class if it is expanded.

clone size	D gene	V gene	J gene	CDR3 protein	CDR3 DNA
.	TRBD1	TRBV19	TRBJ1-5	CASSDRGPYSNQPQHF	TGTGCCAGTAGCGACAGGGGACCTTATAGCAATCAGCCCCAGCATTTT
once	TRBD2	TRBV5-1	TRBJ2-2	CASSVLLAGSSGELFF	TGCGCCAGCAGCGTTTTACTAGCGGGGAGCTCCGGGGAGCTGTTTTTT
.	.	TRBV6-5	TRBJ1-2	CASSYGAGGNYGYTF	TGTGCCAGCAGTTACGGTGCAGGTGGGAACTATGGCTACACCTTC
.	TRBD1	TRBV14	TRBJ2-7	CASSPNYYRDRGPYEQYF	TGTGCCAGCAGTCCGAACTATTACCGGGACAGGGGACCCTACGAGCAGTACTTC
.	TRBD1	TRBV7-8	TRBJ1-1	CASSLTGITEAFF	TGTGCCAGCAGCTTGACAGGGATCACTGAAGCTTTCTTT
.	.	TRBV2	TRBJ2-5	CASLRGTQETQYF	TGTGCCAGCCTGAGGGGGACCCAAGAGACCCAGTACTTC
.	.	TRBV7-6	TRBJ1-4	CASSLGSRNEKLFF	TGTGCCAGCAGCTTAGGTAGCCGAAATGAAAAACTGTTTTTT
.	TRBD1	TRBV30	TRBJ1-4	CAWSVGQGAEKLFF	TGTGCCTGGAGTGTGGGACAGGGAGCTGAAAAACTGTTTTTT
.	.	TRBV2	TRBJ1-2	CASSSRQTNYGYTF	TGTGCCAGCAGTAGTAGACAGACTAACTATGGCTACACCTTC
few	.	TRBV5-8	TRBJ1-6	CASSGSSYNSPLHF	TGTGCCAGCAGCGGGAGCTCCTATAATTCACCCCTCCACTTT
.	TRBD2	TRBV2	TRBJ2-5	CASSVRLAGVETQYF	TGTGCCAGCAGTGTCAGACTAGCGGGGGTAGAGACCCAGTACTTC
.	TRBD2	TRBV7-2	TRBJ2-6	CASSLVARGGSGANVLTF	TGTGCCAGCAGCTTAGTCGCCCGGGGGGGCTCTGGGGCCAACGTCCTGACTTTC
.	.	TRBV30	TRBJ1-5	CAWSVQGPQPQHF	TGTGCCTGGAGTGTACAGGGCCCTCAGCCCCAGCATTTT
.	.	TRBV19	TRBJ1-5	CASSIGGYSNQPQHF	TGTGCCAGTAGTATAGGAGGGTATAGCAATCAGCCCCAGCATTTT
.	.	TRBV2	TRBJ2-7	CASSAHDEQYF	TGTGCCAGCAGTGCCCACGACGAGCAGTACTTC
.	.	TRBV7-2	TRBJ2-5	CASSPQTRETQYF	TGTGCCAGCAGCCCACAAACCCGAGAGACCCAGTACTTC
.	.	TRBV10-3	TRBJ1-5	CATARVKSNQPQHF	TGTGCCACCGCGAGGGTGAAAAGCAATCAGCCCCAGCATTTT
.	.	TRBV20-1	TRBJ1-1	CSARDRSQLVF	TGCAGTGCTAGAGATCGCTCCCAGCTTGTCTTT
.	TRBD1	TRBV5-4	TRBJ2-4	CASSLQGAGNIQYF	TGTGCCAGCAGCTTGCAGGGGGCGGGAAACATTCAGTACTTC
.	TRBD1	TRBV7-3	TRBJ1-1	CASSWTGGTEAFF	TGTGCCAGCAGCTGGACAGGGGGCACTGAAGCTTTCTTT
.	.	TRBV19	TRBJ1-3	CASNPQGVSGNTIYF	TGTGCCAGTAACCCACAGGGCGTCTCTGGAAACACCATATATTTT
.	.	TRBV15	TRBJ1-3	CATRSEGLGQRGNTIYF	TGTGCCACCAGGTCAGAGGGGCTCGGACAGCGAGGAAACACCATATATTTT
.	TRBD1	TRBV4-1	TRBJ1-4	CASSQDIQSRGLEKLFF	TGCGCCAGCAGCCAAGATATCCAATCCAGGGGGCTAGAAAAACTGTTTTTT
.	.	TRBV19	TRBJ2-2	CASSIRTEINTGELFF	TGTGCCAGTAGTATCCGGACAGAGATTAACACCGGGGAGCTGTTTTTT
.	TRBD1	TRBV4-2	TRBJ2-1	CASSRGQGSENEQFF	TGTGCCAGCAGCCGTGGACAGGGGAGCGAGAATGAGCAGTTCTTC
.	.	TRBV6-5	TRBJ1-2	CATRTLGGGYTF	TGTGCCACCAGAACCTTAGGGGGAGGCTACACCTTC
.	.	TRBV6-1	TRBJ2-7	CASSDGGQGGSYEQYF	TGTGCCAGCAGTGATGGGGGCCAGGGGGGTTCCTACGAGCAGTACTTC
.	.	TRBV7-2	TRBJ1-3	CASSLVSTDSGNTIYF	TGTGCCAGCAGCTTAGTATCTACGGACTCTGGAAACACCATATATTTT
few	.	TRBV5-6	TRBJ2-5	CASSFSDRRETQYF	TGTGCCAGCAGCTTTTCGGATAGGCGGGAGACCCAGTACTTC
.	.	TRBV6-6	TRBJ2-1	CASRFPTWRQFF	TGTGCCAGCAGATTCCCTACTTGGCGGCAGTTCTTC
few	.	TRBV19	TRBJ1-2	CASSPSGTPSGGYTF	TGTGCCAGTAGTCCCTCGGGGACCCCCTCCGGGGGCTACACCTTC